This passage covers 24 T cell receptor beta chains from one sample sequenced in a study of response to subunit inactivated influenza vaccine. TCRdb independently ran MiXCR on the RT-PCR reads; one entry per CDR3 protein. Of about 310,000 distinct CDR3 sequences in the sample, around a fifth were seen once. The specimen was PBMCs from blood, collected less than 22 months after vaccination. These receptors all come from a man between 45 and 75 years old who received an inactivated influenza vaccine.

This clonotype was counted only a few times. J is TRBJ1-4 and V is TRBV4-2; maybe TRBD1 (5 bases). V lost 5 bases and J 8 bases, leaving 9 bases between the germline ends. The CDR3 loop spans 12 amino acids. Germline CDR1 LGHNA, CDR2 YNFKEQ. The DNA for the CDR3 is TGTGCCAGCAGCGGGACCGAAGAAAAACTGTTTTTT. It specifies CASSGTEEKLFF.

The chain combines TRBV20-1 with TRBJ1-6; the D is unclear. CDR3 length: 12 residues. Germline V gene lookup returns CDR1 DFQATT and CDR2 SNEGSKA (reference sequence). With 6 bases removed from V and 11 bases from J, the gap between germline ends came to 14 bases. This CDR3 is CSACQSLPPLHF. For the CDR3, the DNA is TGCAGTGCCTGCCAGAGTTTGCCACCCCTCCACTTT.

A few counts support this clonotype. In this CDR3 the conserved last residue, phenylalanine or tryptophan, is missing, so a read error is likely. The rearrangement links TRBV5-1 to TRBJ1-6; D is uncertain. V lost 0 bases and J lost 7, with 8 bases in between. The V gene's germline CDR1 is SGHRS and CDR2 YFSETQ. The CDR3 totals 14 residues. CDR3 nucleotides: TGCGCCAGCAGCTTGGACGGGCCGAATTCACCCCTCCACCTT. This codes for CASSLDGPNSPLHL.

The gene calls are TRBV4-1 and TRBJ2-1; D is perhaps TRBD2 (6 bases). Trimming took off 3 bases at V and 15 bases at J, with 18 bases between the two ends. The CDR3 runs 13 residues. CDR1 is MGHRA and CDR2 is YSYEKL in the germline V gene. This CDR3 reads CASSHQYPGVSFF. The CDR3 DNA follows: TGCGCCAGCAGCCACCAATACCCGGGGGTTTCGTTCTTC.

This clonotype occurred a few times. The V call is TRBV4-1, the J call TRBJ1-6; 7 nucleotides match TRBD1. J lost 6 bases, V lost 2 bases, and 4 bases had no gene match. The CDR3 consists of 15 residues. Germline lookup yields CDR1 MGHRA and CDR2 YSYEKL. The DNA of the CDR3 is TGCGCCAGCAGCCAAAAGCGGGACAGTAATTCACCCCTCCACTTT. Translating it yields CASSQKRDSNSPLHF.

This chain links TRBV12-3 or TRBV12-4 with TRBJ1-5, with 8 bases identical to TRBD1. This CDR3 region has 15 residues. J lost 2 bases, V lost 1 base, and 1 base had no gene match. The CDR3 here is CASSLGQGRNQPQHF. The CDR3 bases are TGTGCCAGCAGTTTAGGACAGGGGCGCAATCAGCCCCAGCATTTT.

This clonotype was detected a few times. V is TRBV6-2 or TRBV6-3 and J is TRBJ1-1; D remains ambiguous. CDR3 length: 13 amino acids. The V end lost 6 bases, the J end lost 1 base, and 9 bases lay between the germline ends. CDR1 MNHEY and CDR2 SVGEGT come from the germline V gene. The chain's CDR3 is CASRGVGNTEAFF. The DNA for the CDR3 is TGTGCCAGCAGGGGCGTGGGGAACACTGAAGCTTTCTTT.

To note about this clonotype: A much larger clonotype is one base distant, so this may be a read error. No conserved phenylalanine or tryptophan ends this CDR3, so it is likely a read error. For the CDR3, the DNA is TGTGCCAGCAGCCCCTACGGTCAGCCCCAGCATATT. This sequence encodes CASSPYGQPQHI. This chain joins TRBV3-1 and TRBJ1-5, with unresolved D. The CDR3 length is 12 residues. Germline CDR1 is LGHDT and CDR2 is YNNKEL (reference sequence). V was pared by 4 bases and J by 6 bases, with 7 bases between.

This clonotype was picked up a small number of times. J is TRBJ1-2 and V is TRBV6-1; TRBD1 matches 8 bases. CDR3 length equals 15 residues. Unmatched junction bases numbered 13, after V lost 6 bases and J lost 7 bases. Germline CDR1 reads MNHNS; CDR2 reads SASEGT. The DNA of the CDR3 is TGTGCCAGCAGGGAGCCCGGACAGGGACCATCTGGCTACACCTTC. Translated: CASREPGQGPSGYTF.

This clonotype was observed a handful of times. This CDR3 reads CSARDSRDTSNSPLHF. The CDR3 DNA is TGCAGTGCTAGAGATTCCCGGGACACCTCTAATTCACCCCTCCACTTT. The genes are TRBV20-1 and TRBJ1-6; weak D call: TRBD1 (6 bases). The ends were cut back, 0 bases at V and 6 bases at J, with 15 bases in the middle. The germline V gene has CDR1 DFQATT and CDR2 SNEGSKA (reference sequence). The CDR3 consists of 16 residues.

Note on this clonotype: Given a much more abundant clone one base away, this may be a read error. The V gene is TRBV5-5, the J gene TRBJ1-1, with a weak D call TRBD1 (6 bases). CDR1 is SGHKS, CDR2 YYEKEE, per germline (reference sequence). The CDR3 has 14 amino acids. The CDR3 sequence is CASSLQGQLTEVFF. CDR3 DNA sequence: TGTGCCAGCAGCTTGCAAGGACAGCTCACAGAAGTTTTCTTT.

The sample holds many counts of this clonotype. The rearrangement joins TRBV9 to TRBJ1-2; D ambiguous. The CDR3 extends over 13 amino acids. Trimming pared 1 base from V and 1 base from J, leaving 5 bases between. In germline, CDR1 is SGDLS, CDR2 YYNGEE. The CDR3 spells CASSVTGNYGYTF. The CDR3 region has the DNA TGTGCCAGCAGCGTAACGGGTAACTATGGCTACACCTTC.

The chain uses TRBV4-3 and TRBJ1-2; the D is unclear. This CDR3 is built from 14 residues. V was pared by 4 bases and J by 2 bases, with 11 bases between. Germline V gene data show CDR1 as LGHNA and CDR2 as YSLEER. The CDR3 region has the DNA TGCGCCAGCAGCCCAGTCCAGCGAAACTATGGCTACACCTTC. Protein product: CASSPVQRNYGYTF.

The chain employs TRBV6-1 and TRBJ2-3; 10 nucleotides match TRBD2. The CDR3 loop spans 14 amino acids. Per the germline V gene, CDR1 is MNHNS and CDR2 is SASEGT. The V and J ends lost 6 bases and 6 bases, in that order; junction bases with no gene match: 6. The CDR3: CASSLLAGADTQYF. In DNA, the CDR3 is TGTGCCAGCAGCCTCCTAGCGGGGGCTGATACGCAGTATTTT.

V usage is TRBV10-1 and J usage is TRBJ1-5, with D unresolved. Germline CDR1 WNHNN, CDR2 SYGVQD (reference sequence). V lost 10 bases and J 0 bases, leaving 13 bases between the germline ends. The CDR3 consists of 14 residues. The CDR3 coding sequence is TGCGCCACCTGTAGACTCCATAGCAATCAGCCCCAGCATTTT. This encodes CATCRLHSNQPQHF.

The CDR3 DNA sequence: TGTGCCAGCAGCCCCGGACGGGGGAGCTATGGCTACACCTTC. Its translation: CASSPGRGSYGYTF. The chain is built from TRBV9 and TRBJ1-2; a possible D gene is TRBD1 (5 bases). Germline V gene lookup returns CDR1 SGDLS and CDR2 YYNGEE. Trimming took off 4 bases at V and 4 bases at J, with 14 bases between the two ends. CDR3 length equals 14 residues.

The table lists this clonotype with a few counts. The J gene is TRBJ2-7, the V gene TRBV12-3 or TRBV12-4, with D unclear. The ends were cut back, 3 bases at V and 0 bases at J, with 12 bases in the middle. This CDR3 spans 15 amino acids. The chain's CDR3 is CASSLRTPSSYEQYF. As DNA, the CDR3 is TGTGCCAGCAGTTTGCGGACCCCATCCTCCTACGAGCAGTACTTC.

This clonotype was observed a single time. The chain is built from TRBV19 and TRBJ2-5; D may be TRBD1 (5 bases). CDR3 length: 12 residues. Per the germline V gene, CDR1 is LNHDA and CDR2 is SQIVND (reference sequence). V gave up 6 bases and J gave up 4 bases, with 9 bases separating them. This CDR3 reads CASRGAGETQYF. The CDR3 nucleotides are TGTGCCAGTAGAGGGGCCGGAGAGACCCAGTACTTC.

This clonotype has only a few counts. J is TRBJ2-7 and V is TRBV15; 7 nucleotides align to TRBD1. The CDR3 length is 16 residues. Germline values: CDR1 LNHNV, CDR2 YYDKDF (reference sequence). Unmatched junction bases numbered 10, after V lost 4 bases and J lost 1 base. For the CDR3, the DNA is TGTGCCACCAGCATCAGACAGGGAATAACTTCCTACGAGCAGTACTTC. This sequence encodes CATSIRQGITSYEQYF. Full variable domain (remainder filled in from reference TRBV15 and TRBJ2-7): DAMVIQNPRYQVTQFGKPVTLSCSQTLNHNVMYWYQQKSSQAPKLLFHYYDKDFNNEADTPDNFQSRRPNTSFCFLDIRSPGLGDTAMYLCATSIRQGITSYEQYFGPGTRLTVT.

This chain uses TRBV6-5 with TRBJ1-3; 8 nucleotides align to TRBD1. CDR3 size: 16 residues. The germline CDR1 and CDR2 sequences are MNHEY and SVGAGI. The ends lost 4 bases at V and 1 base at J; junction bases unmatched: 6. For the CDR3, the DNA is TGTGCCAGCAGTTCCCCGAGGACAGGGTCTGGAAACACCATATATTTT. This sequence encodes CASSSPRTGSGNTIYF.

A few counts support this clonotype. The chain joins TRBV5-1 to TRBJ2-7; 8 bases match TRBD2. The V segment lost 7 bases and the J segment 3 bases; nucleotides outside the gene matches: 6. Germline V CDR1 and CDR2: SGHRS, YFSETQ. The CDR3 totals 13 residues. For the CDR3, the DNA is TGCGCCAGCGCGGCGGGAGGAGGCTACGAGCAGTACTTC. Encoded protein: CASAAGGGYEQYF.

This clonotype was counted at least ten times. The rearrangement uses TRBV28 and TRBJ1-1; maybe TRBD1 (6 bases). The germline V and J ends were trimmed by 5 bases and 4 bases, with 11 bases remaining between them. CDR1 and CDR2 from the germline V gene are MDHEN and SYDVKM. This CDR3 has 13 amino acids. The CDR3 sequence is CASSPQGFTEAFF. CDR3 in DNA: TGTGCCAGCAGTCCACAGGGTTTCACTGAAGCTTTCTTT.

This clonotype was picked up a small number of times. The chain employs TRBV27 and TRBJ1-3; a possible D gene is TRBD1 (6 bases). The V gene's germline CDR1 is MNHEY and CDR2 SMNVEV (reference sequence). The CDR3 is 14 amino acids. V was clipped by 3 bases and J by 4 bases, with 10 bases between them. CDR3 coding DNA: TGTGCCAGCAGTTTTGGGGGGCCCGGAAACACCATATATTTT. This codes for CASSFGGPGNTIYF.

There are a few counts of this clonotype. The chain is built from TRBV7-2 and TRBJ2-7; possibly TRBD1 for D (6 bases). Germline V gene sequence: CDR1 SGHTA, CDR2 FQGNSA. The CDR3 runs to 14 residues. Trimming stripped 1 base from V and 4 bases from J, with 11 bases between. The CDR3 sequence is CASSLDPGHYEQYF. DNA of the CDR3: TGTGCCAGCAGCTTAGACCCGGGACATTACGAGCAGTACTTC.